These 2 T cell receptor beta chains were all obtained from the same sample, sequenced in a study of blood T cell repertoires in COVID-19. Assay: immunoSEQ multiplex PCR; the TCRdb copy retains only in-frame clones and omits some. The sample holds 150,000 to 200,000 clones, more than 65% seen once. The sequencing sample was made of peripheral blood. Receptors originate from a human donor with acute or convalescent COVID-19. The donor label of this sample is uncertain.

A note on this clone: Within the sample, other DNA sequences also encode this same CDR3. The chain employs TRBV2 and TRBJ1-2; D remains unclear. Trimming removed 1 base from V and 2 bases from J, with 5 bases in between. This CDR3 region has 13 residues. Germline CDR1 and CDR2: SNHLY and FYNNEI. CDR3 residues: CASSEDRNYGYTF. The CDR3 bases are TGTGCCAGCAGTGAAGACCGGAACTATGGCTACACCTTC.

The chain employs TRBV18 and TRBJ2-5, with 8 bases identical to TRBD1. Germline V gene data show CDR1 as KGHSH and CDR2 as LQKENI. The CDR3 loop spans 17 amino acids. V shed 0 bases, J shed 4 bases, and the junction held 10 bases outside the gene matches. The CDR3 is CASSPPRGQVSVETQYF. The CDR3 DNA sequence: TGTGCCAGCTCACCACCGAGGGGACAGGTCTCTGTAGAGACCCAGTACTTC.